This T cell receptor beta chain originates from a study of T cell responses to AZD1222 COVID-19 vaccine (dated by TCRdb to 2020 to 2022). A note on the overall study: TCR sequencing covered 233 trial participants: 207 given two doses of AZD1222 and approximately 26 given two doses of MenACWY control vaccine. Trial participants were enrolled by age into subgroups of 18-55, 56-69 and 70-plus years, and around 140, 26 and 57 TCR-sequenced participants, respectively, were included in these subgroups.

The CDR3 regions of human TCRbeta chains were analyzed by immunosequencing. In the authors' own workflow: Repertoire TCRs were checked for matches against a reference library of SARS-CoV-2-specific TCRs that had been generated using the MIRA antigen-specificity platform. Breadth was defined as the fraction of unique TCRs that were SARS-CoV-2-associated, and depth was defined as the fraction of total T cells that were SARS-CoV-2-associated. Using the MIRA data, every spike-specific TCR was mapped to the spike region that the TCR reacted to and assigned to either a CD4 or a CD8 class. Log10-transformed breadth and depth values were compared by one-way ANOVA with Sidak's multiple comparisons tests. In TCRdb, the immuneACCESS table is reduced to in-frame sequences with V and J assigned. These tables do not hold every clone; where another copy was compared, an unresolved V gene accounts for under half, and the others remain unexplained. For V, J and clone size, that table is used; D and trimming come from the DNA. Here the sample has approximately 150,000 clones; roughly nine tenths occur a single time. Of the sample, under 1.5% is held by the ten largest clones.

Measured from the cysteine to the phenylalanine, the CDR3 is 18 residues long. Left in the record is the CDR3 DNA by itself, 54 bases read in frame from the first base. CDR1 and CDR2 were assigned from the germline V gene as SGHAT and FQNNGV. The trim is 1 base for V and 2 bases for J, with a gap of 21 bases between the germline ends. As concerns this clone: Its cognate antigen has yet to be identified. No much larger clone is present one base from it, and per-base qualities are unavailable.

This sample's time point label indicates: about 28 days (+/-7) after the second vaccine dose. AZD1222 recipients given second doses at about 4 weeks or at about 12 weeks were pooled, since spike-specific TCR depth and breadth were not found to differ between the two schedules. The vaccinee samples were drawn from two UK trials, COV001 and COV002, one of which was a single-blind randomized controlled phase 2/3 trial testing AZD1222 (ChAdOx1 nCoV-19) in healthy adults. Trial participant PBMC samples were collected at day 0 and day 28 after the second dose for TCRbeta chain sequencing. The research as a whole found: Participants were mostly white British and included more females than males, and it was suggested by the authors that clonal diversity may have been underestimated. Reportedly, almost half of the unique spike-specific TCRs recognized epitopes lying outside the regions that are mutated in the B.1.351 and B.1.1.7 variants. The whole spike protein was spanned by vaccine-associated CD4 TCRs, and dominant responses were seen in regions 160-218 and 743-854. Only five to seven AZD1222 recipients were SARS-CoV-2 seropositive at baseline, limiting conclusions about previously exposed vaccinees. The 56-69-year group was small, and its depth increase did not reach significance, likely because of low power. After two AZD1222 doses, spike-specific TCR breadth and depth were significantly higher than at day 0 and than in MenACWY recipients. Because no day 14 peak-response samples were available, the repertoires could be characterized only after the peak T cell response.

The chain uses TRBV11-2 and TRBJ2-7, and the D gene may be TRBD2, 6 bases matching. The source is an adult who received the AZD1222 COVID-19 vaccine. The material sequenced was peripheral blood, taken 28 days after the second AZD1222 dose. The CDR3 protein is CASSLARPGGRLAYEQYF. The DNA is as follows: TGTGCCAGCAGCTTAGCCCGCCCCGGGGGTCGGTTAGCCTACGAGCAGTACTTC. With all but the CDR3 taken from the reference TRBV11-2 and TRBJ2-7 genes, the full variable domain is: EAGVAQSPRYKIIEKRQSVAFWCNPISGHATLYWYQQILGQGPKLLIQFQNNGVVDDSQLPKDRFSAERLKGVDSTLKIQPAKLEDSAVYLCASSLARPGGRLAYEQYFGPGTRLTVT.